Given below is one TCR beta chain in context. What this receptor recognizes is not known. Base quality data are lacking; no much larger clone is found one base away. This sample is drawn from a study of cytomegalovirus exposure and HLA in healthy donors (dated by TCRdb to 2017 to 2019). For the wider study: In an earlier analysis of approximately 500 of the donors, roughly 300 Gb of sequence data and approximately 120 million unique TCR beta sequences from roughly 200 million T cells were reported. Roughly 300 gigabases of sequencing data and tens of millions of unique TCR sequences were included in an early release covering 550 to 650 HLA-typed donors. Among the roughly 370 genotyped donors, roughly 80% belonged to the genetic ancestry cluster associated with self-reported Caucasian donors. The study aimed to test whether signatures of past pathogen exposure could be identified by cataloging public T cell receptors. The T cell repertoires of around 670 subjects were profiled by immunosequencing and related to cytomegalovirus serostatus. Besides the first cohort of some 670 subjects, a separate validation cohort made up of 90 to 150 different subjects was used. High-throughput TCR immunosequencing, statistical association of individual TCRs with disease status, and machine learning were combined to predict cytomegalovirus infection status. To study patterns of TCR occurrence, a later analysis re-analyzed previously published TCR beta repertoires from 666 donors and added high-resolution HLA genotyping. Rather than drawing on any new phenotypic data, the later analysis identified candidate immune exposures from TCR beta sequences and the way those sequences occurred across donors. To decide whether each TCR beta V gene segment behaved as functional or pseudogenic, an earlier analysis of approximately 590 of the donors relied on high-throughput TCR beta sequencing. Donor age, sex, ethnicity and CMV serostatus were compiled alongside the repertoire data. A later genetic analysis used genome-wide SNP genotypes for 398 of the 666 donors, treating that subset as a discovery cohort. All discovery cohort repertoires had been generated on a single sequencing platform. HLA typing covered class I and class II loci at four-digit resolution. The number of typed donors differed by locus: roughly 620-630 for A, B, C, DRB1 and DQB1; 500 to 550 for DQA1; some 610 for DPA1; and about 470 for DPB1. Roughly five DR-DQ haplotypes were handled as single units for association and clustering, since linkage in the cohort was strong. On average, approximately 250,000 unique TCR beta nucleotide sequences were sequenced per donor among 350 to 400 genotyped donors of the cohort, with roughly 20% of those sequences being non-productive. The paper's findings and limits, for the study overall: In a later analysis, HLA-associated TCR beta chains were found to be more clonally expanded and to have lower generation probabilities than equally common non-associated chains. V-gene and J-gene trimming of TCR beta chains was associated with a missense DCLRE1C variant in a later genetic analysis, and the association was replicated in an independent cohort. A later genetic analysis reported fewer N-insertions in productive TCRs among donors in an Asian-associated ancestry cluster than the roughly 670-donor mean. At a false discovery rate of 0.05, a later analysis linked 16,000 or so TCR beta sequences to specific HLA alleles. Only TCR beta chains were sequenced in this cohort, and the absence of alpha or paired-chain data limited detectable features. CMV serostatus was the only immune exposure information available for the cohort. In a later analysis, the rate of TCR association differed among HLA loci, with DRB1 alleles having the most associated TCRs and HLA-C alleles having the fewest. A cluster of highly shared sequence variants was judged likely to be a technical artifact of the sequencing pipeline. Broadly in line with IMGT annotations, most TCR beta V segments showed up in productive rearrangements about 87% or about 30% of the time in an earlier analysis of a few hundred of the donors. When HLA alleles, especially DR and DQ, strongly co-occurred, TCR associations were difficult to assign to individual alleles. A further reported finding was that TCR beta sequences accurately predicted the HLA-A and HLA-B alleles for most subjects in the first cohort. A later analysis reported that several top co-occurrence clusters appeared linked to parvovirus B19, influenza, CMV and Epstein-Barr virus. The presence/absence analyses assumed that sequencing depth was roughly uniform across donors, and that assumption may not be true. The authors suggested that the approach could potentially be extended to other disease states and immunological phenotypes. In vitro tests confirmed that a few of the cytomegalovirus-associated TCR beta chains recognize cytomegalovirus antigens. Linkage disequilibrium might explain the correlated functional status among segregating V segments, but an unknown experimental factor could not be excluded. A total of fewer than 200 TCR beta chains were listed by the study as associated with cytomegalovirus. The classifier was reported to diagnose cytomegalovirus status with high specificity and sensitivity in both the original cohort and the validation cohort. HLA typing was unavailable for some donors at each locus, so association tests used only the typed subset. The earlier analysis of around 600 of the donors excluded approximately 17 rarely observed V segments, including chromosome 9 orphons, because counts were too low. Because the 87-base-pair reads could not distinguish some IMGT-functional V segments, including TRBV6-2 and TRBV6-3, those segments were excluded. Across donors, most TCR sequences were observed very rarely, whereas some public TCRs were present in many individuals. A later analysis found that most CMV-associated TCR beta chains appeared HLA-restricted, with HLA associations seemingly driven largely by CMV exposure.

The method was the immunoSEQ multiplex PCR assay. The multiplex PCR relied on a mix of 60 forward primers for TCR Vbeta segments and 13 reverse primers for TCR Jbeta segments. The CDR3 region of rearranged TCR beta genes was amplified from genomic DNA by a multiplex PCR assay. Amplified TCR beta libraries were sequenced as 87-base-pair reads on the Illumina HiSeq System. From the authors' description of their analysis: In a later analysis, 77 million or so unique TCR beta chains were counted across the approximately 640 repertoires, and some 10 million of these chains were shared by at least two donors. Raw reads were error-corrected and collapsed into unique sequences with a nearest-neighbor algorithm that merged closely related sequences to remove PCR and sequencing errors. Alignment of CDR3 sequences to IMGT reference sequences was used to assign V, D and J gene segments. Each retained sequence needed at least a six-nucleotide match to both a V gene segment and a J gene segment. Rearrangements were called productive when the CDR3 lacked stop codons and stayed in frame with V and J; all others were non-productive. CDR3 was defined by IMGT convention, running from the second conserved V-encoded cysteine to the conserved J-encoded phenylalanine. Sequences without an unambiguous match to a single V gene segment were excluded from the earlier analysis of approximately 600 of the donors. In an earlier analysis of several hundred of the donors, V segments were called functional above 56.7% productive rearrangements and were called segregating when the between-donor standard deviation exceeded 5%. A statistical classification framework was built for diagnosing cytomegalovirus status from the catalog of TCR beta chain sequences. A later analysis assigned V and J genes by comparing TCR nucleotide sequences with IMGT/GENE-DB human TR gene sequences. A later analysis assigned CDR3 sequences and most-parsimonious VDJ recombination scenarios with the TCRdist pipeline. In a later analysis, each TCR beta chain was defined by its CDR3 amino acid sequence together with its V-gene family, and reads without a unique V-gene family were excluded. To address suspected cross-contamination and a sequencing artifact, a later analysis removed 592 highly shared, low-generation-probability nucleotide sequences. For each public chain, a later analysis derived a clonal expansion index from normalized ranks of inferred template counts within each repertoire. In a later analysis, generation probabilities were computed using a VDJ recombination model fitted to out-of-frame rearrangements, and the results were checked against IGoR. In a later analysis, hypergeometric tests were used to score TCR-TCR, TCR-HLA and TCR-CMV co-occurrence, with a repertoire-size bias correction applied to TCR pairs. In a later analysis, false discovery rates were estimated by permuting HLA or CMV assignments 20 times. In a later analysis, co-occurring TCRs were grouped with DBSCAN, and TCRdist sequence similarity was added when clustering was performed within HLA-allele-positive subsets. For co-occurrence clustering, repertoires with fewer than 30,000 or more than 120,000 public chains were excluded, along with five repertoires with anomalous nucleotide sharing. TCRdb holds this immuneACCESS table with in-frame rearrangements only. Some clones are missing; in checked studies, unresolved V genes explain under half, and the rest has no known cause. V, J and clone size are those of that table, while D and trimming were read from the DNA. This sample gives roughly 130,000 clones in total; 66% of them show up just once. Jointly, the top ten make up 1.5% of the sample.

The cohort consisted of 670 or so healthy bone marrow donors. At the time of sampling, every cohort member was nominally healthy, though immune exposures that went unrecorded were likely present. The donor tested CMV seronegative and was one of the 352 seronegative cohort members. A peripheral blood sample was provided by each donor, and peripheral blood mononuclear cells were used for TCR beta sequencing. Genomic DNA was extracted from the blood cell samples with the Qiagen DNeasy Blood Extraction Kit. The germline ends are 17 bases apart after V is trimmed by 4 bases and J by 7 bases. The CDR3 runs 15 amino acids, cysteine and phenylalanine included. The CDR3 DNA has 45 bases and is translated from base 1. From the germline V gene, CDR1 is SNHLY and CDR2 is FYNNEI.

This TCR was sampled from a man between 18 and 35 years old in good health and CMV-seronegative. The V and J genes are TRBV2 and TRBJ1-5; TRBD1 is possibly the D segment (6 matching bases). Material: PBMCs. The nucleotide sequence is given as TGTGCCAGCAGTGTTCAGGGGCGGTTTGGCCAGCCCCAGCATTTT. It specifies CASSVQGRFGQPQHF.